A selection of T cell receptor beta chains follows, all from one sample in a study of cytomegalovirus exposure and HLA in healthy donors. Some clones are missing from TCRdb's copy, which holds only in-frame ones; the method was immunoSEQ multiplex PCR. This table holds about 95,000 clones, roughly four fifths found once. The specimen was PBMCs. The receptors derive from a man between 25 and 39 years old in good health and CMV-seropositive. CDR3s include the opening cysteine and the closing phenylalanine or tryptophan. The order of the fields is J gene, D gene, clone size, V gene, CDR3 protein, CDR3 DNA. D genes are given only for firm matches. Size values are once, few and many counts, or a class for expanded clones, and some rows have none.

TRBJ2-2,TRBD1,NA,TRBV7-6,CASSPRQGTGELFF,TGTGCCAGCAGCCCCCGACAGGGAACCGGGGAGCTGTTTTTT
TRBJ1-1,TRBD1,few,TRBV6-5,CASSQGTDSTEAFF,TGTGCCAGCAGCCAGGGGACAGACAGCACTGAAGCTTTCTTT
TRBJ1-5,NA,NA,TRBV6-1,CASSALGQSRNQPQHF,TGTGCCAGCAGTGCCCTCGGACAGTCGAGGAATCAGCCCCAGCATTTT
TRBJ1-1,TRBD1,few,TRBV7-8,CASSLVTGVWAFF,TGTGCCAGCAGCTTAGTTACAGGGGTTTGGGCTTTCTTT
TRBJ1-2,TRBD1,once,TRBV18,CASSGREGQGGYTF,TGTGCCAGCTCAGGACGTGAAGGACAGGGCGGCTACACCTTC
TRBJ2-4,TRBD2,NA,TRBV18,CASSPWISSGSAKNIQYF,TGTGCCAGCTCACCATGGATTAGTAGCGGGAGTGCCAAAAACATTCAGTACTTC
TRBJ2-7,NA,NA,TRBV4-3,CASSQEWLAYEQYF,TGCGCCAGCAGCCAAGAGTGGCTGGCCTACGAGCAGTACTTC
TRBJ2-3,TRBD2,NA,TRBV5-1,CASTKGLVVTDTQYF,TGCGCCAGCACAAAGGGACTAGTGGTTACAGATACGCAGTATTTT
TRBJ1-2,TRBD1,NA,TRBV28,CASQLTGDGYTF,TGTGCCAGCCAATTGACAGGGGATGGCTACACCTTC
TRBJ1-1,NA,NA,TRBV28,CASSRPRGLNTEAFF,TGTGCCAGCAGTCGTCCCAGGGGTTTGAACACTGAAGCTTTCTTT
TRBJ1-1,NA,NA,TRBV28,CASSLMLANTEAFF,TGTGCCAGCAGTTTAATGCTAGCAAACACTGAAGCTTTCTTT
TRBJ2-7,NA,few,TRBV28,CASSLSEVDSYEQYF,TGTGCCAGCAGCCTCTCCGAAGTAGACTCCTACGAGCAGTACTTC
TRBJ1-3,NA,NA,TRBV29-1,CSVEDGSSGNTIYF,TGCAGCGTTGAGGACGGGAGCTCTGGAAACACCATATATTTT
TRBJ2-5,TRBD2,few,TRBV5-6,CASSYTRGGGNQETQYF,TGTGCCAGCAGCTATACGCGCGGCGGGGGTAACCAAGAGACCCAGTACTTC